Listed below are T cell receptor beta chains from one sample, sequenced in a study of T cells after yellow fever vaccination. One entry per CDR3 protein, called by TCRdb with MiXCR from the 5' RACE reads. The sample contains 300,000 to 400,000 distinct CDR3 sequences, 8.7% of which appear only once. Sample: PBMCs, taken on the day of the first yellow fever vaccination. These receptors originate from a man younger than 35 who received the YFV17D yellow fever vaccine. CDR3s include the opening cysteine and the closing phenylalanine or tryptophan. A D gene is named only where the DNA matches it firmly. Expanded clones are given a class, and other clones once, few, many or no size at all.

D gene	V gene	J gene	clone size	CDR3 DNA	CDR3 protein
TRBD2	TRBV12-3/TRBV12-4	TRBJ2-5	many	TGTGCCAGCAGTGCTAGCGGCCCCGAGACCCAGTACTTC	CASSASGPETQYF
TRBD1	TRBV28	TRBJ1-1	NA	TGTGCCAGCAGTGCCTACGAGACAGGGGGCACTGAAGCTTTCTTT	CASSAYETGGTEAFF
NA	TRBV6-5	TRBJ2-1	few	TGTGCCAGCAGTTACTCCGCCGTGGTAGCGCGGGATGAGCAGTTCTTC	CASSYSAVVARDEQFF
NA	TRBV20-1	TRBJ1-5	few	TGCAGTGCCCCGACAGGATATAGCAATCAGCCCCAGCATTTT	CSAPTGYSNQPQHF
NA	TRBV9	TRBJ1-6	few	TGTGCCAGCAGCGTAGGGGGCGGGCAGGGGAATTCACCCCTCCACTTT	CASSVGGGQGNSPLHF
NA	TRBV5-1	TRBJ2-1	NA	TGCGCCAGCAGCTTGGGGGGAGACGCCTACAATGAGCAGTTCTTC	CASSLGGDAYNEQFF
NA	TRBV18	TRBJ1-1	many	TGTGCCAGCTCGCTTCGGACAGTTCAGAACACTGAAGCTTTCTTT	CASSLRTVQNTEAFF
NA	TRBV7-2	TRBJ2-3	many	TGTGCCAGCAGCCAGCGGGTCTCGTGGGTTACAGATACGCAGTATTTT	CASSQRVSWVTDTQYF
NA	TRBV5-1	TRBJ2-3	few	TGCGCCAGCAGCTTGGCCCCTATGGAGGGAGATACGCAGTATTTT	CASSLAPMEGDTQYF
TRBD2	TRBV6-6	TRBJ2-3	NA	TGTGCCAGCAGTTACGTTTCTAGCGGGGAGGGTACGCAGTATTTT	CASSYVSSGEGTQYF
NA	TRBV6-5	TRBJ2-1	few	TGTGCCAGCAGTTACTCCCTCAGGGACAAGGGGACTTACAATGAGCAGTTCTTC	CASSYSLRDKGTYNEQFF
NA	TRBV10-3	TRBJ2-5	once	TGTGCCATCAGTGACAGGGTAGAGGGGGAGACCCAGTACTTC	CAISDRVEGETQYF
NA	TRBV6-1	TRBJ2-1	few	TGTGCCAGCAGTGAAGTGGGGCAGAGCTCCTACAATGAGCAGTTCTTC	CASSEVGQSSYNEQFF
NA	TRBV10-3	TRBJ2-6	few	TGTGCCATCAGTACCGACAGGGAGGAGGCTGGGGCCAACGTCCTGACTTTC	CAISTDREEAGANVLTF
TRBD1	TRBV6-5	TRBJ2-7	few	TGTGCCAGCAGTTACGCATACCCCCGGGACAGAGTCTACGAGCAGTACTTC	CASSYAYPRDRVYEQYF
NA	TRBV7-9	TRBJ1-4	few	TGTGCCAGCAGCGCTCCACGAGGCTATGAAAAACTGTTTTTT	CASSAPRGYEKLFF
NA	TRBV5-1	TRBJ2-7	NA	TGCGCCAGCAGCTTGGTTTCTGCCGTTATCTCCTACGAGCAGTACTTC	CASSLVSAVISYEQYF
NA	TRBV7-8	TRBJ2-7	NA	TGTGCCAGCAGCTTACTTTGGGTGGGAGGCAACGAGCAGTACTTC	CASSLLWVGGNEQYF
TRBD1	TRBV12-3/TRBV12-4	TRBJ1-5	once	TGTGCCAGCAGTTTAGCGGCGGGACAGGGGGGCCGGTATCAGCCCCAGCATTTT	CASSLAAGQGGRYQPQHF
TRBD2	TRBV5-1	TRBJ2-7	NA	TGCGCCAGCAGCTTCTTAGGCGGGGGGGCCTACGAGCAGTACTTC	CASSFLGGGAYEQYF
NA	TRBV5-6	TRBJ2-3	few	TGTGCCAGCAGCTTGGTAGCTACAGGGAAGGATACGCAGTATTTT	CASSLVATGKDTQYF
TRBD1	TRBV20-1	TRBJ2-5	NA	TGCAGTGCTAGAGATCCCCTGACAGGGGGAGAGACCCAGTACTTC	CSARDPLTGGETQYF
NA	TRBV5-1	TRBJ1-1	many	TGCGCCAGCAGCTTGGAGGGTCCGAACACTGAAGCTTTCTTT	CASSLEGPNTEAFF
TRBD2	TRBV6-2/TRBV6-3	TRBJ2-3	few	TGTGCCAGCAGTACATCTAGCGGGGCCCTGGATACGCAGTATTTT	CASSTSSGALDTQYF
NA	TRBV5-1	TRBJ1-1	many	TGCGCCAGCAGCTTGCAGGACCGTACGAACACTGAAGCTTTCTTT	CASSLQDRTNTEAFF
NA	TRBV6-5	TRBJ1-2	few	TGTGCCAGCAGTTTGAATCAGGATAACTATGGCTACACCTTC	CASSLNQDNYGYTF
NA	TRBV7-2	TRBJ1-5	many	TGTGCCAGCAGCTCCGGGACAAGGGAGAATCAGCCCCAGCATTTT	CASSSGTRENQPQHF
NA	TRBV20-1	TRBJ1-2	many	TGCAGTGCTAGAGATTCCGGGGTCTACTACACCTTC	CSARDSGVYYTF
NA	TRBV5-1	TRBJ2-1	few	TGCGCCAGCAGCTTGGACAGGCCGGGGAATGAGCAGTTCTTC	CASSLDRPGNEQFF
TRBD1	TRBV4-2	TRBJ1-6	few	TGTGCCAGCAGCCAAGAAGGGACAGGGTATTCACCCCTCCACTTT	CASSQEGTGYSPLHF
NA	TRBV5-4	TRBJ2-2	NA	TGTGCCAGCAGCTTGGATGTAGGGGCGAACACCGGGGAGCTGTTTTTT	CASSLDVGANTGELFF
NA	TRBV6-1	TRBJ1-6	many	TGTGCCAGCAAGGACAGCGCTAATTCACCCCTCCACTTT	CASKDSANSPLHF
NA	TRBV4-1	TRBJ2-6	NA	TGCGCCAGCAGCCGCCCTCAGGGGAGCGCTGGGGCCAACGTCCTGACTTTC	CASSRPQGSAGANVLTF
NA	TRBV7-2	TRBJ1-2	many	TGTGCCAGCAGCTTAGCAGGGATGTCGGGAGGCTACACCTTC	CASSLAGMSGGYTF
NA	TRBV6-2/TRBV6-3	TRBJ2-5	many	TGTGCCAGCAGACAGGTATCAAGTCGGGAGACCCAGTACTTC	CASRQVSSRETQYF